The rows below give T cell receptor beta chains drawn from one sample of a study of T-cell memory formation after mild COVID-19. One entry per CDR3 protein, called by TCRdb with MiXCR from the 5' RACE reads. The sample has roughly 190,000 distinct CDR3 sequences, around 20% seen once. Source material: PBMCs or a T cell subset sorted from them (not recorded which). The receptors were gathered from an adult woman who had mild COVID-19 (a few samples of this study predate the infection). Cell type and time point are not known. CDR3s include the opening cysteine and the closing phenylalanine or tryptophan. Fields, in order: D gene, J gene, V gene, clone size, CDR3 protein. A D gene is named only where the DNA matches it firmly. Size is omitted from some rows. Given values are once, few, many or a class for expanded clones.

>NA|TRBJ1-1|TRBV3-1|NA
CASSQVSTEAFF
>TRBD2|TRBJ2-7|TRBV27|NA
CASTGSGRARNEQYF
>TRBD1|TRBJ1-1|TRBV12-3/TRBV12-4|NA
CASSLRTGRTEAFF
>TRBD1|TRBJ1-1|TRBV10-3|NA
CATFGQGTPEAFF
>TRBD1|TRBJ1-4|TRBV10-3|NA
CAISQGAGDEKLFF
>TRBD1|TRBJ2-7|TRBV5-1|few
CASSRTGGSNYEQYF
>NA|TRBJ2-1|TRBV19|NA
CASSISPTFRSYNEQFF
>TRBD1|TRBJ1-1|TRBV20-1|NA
CSARVRGHNTEAFF
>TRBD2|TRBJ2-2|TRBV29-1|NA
CSVGWTSGDTGELFF
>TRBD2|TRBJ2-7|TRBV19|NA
CASASGRAVEQYF
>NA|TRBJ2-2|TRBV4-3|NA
CASSQGIGLSTGELFF
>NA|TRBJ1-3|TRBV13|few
CASSFNRAASGNTIYF
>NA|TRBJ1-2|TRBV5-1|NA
CASSLPNREGYGYTF
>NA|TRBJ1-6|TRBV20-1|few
CSARVAERINSPLHF
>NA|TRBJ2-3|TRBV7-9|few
CASSPQGRTDTQYF